The rows below give T cell receptor beta chains drawn from one sample of a study of blood T cell repertoires in COVID-19. Assay used: immunoSEQ multiplex PCR; TCRdb lists only in-frame clones, some missing. In the table there are about 150,000 clones, approximately 84% of which are singletons. Material: peripheral blood. Every receptor here comes from a woman in her sixties with COVID-19, enrolled during active disease. The CDR3 runs from the conserved cysteine through the conserved F or W. D genes are given only for firm matches. Size is omitted from some rows. Given values are once, few, many or a class for expanded clones.

D,J,V,size,CDR3,DNA
TRBD1,TRBJ1-4,TRBV4-1,NA,CASSQDIGTGYTTNEKLFF,TGCGCCAGCAGCCAAGATATAGGGACAGGGTATACAACTAATGAAAAACTGTTTTTT
TRBD1,TRBJ1-1,TRBV6-5,NA,CASSHTGVAFF,TGTGCCAGCAGCCACACAGGGGTAGCTTTCTTT
TRBD1,TRBJ1-2,TRBV30,NA,CAWRNRGLDGYTF,TGTGCCTGGAGGAACAGGGGTCTAGATGGCTACACCTTC
TRBD1,TRBJ1-5,TRBV18,NA,CASSSGQGIYQPQHF,TGTGCCAGCTCATCGGGACAGGGAATATATCAGCCCCAGCATTTT
NA,TRBJ1-3,TRBV11-2,NA,CASSLYLTVSGNTIYF,TGTGCCAGCAGCTTATACCTGACAGTCTCTGGAAACACCATATATTTT
NA,TRBJ2-4,TRBV30,NA,CAWSPGLAKNIQYF,TGTGCCTGGAGCCCAGGGCTAGCCAAAAACATTCAGTACTTC
TRBD1,TRBJ1-2,TRBV19,NA,CASSIGGTGGYGYTF,TGTGCCAGTAGTATCGGGGGGACAGGCGGCTATGGCTACACCTTC
NA,TRBJ2-6,TRBV5-6,NA,CATAGRSGANVLTF,TGTGCCACCGCCGGTCGCTCTGGGGCCAACGTCCTGACTTTC
TRBD1,TRBJ1-3,TRBV3-1/TRBV3-2,NA,CASKGAWGNTIYF,TGTGCCAGTAAGGGGGCCTGGGGAAACACCATATATTTT
TRBD1,TRBJ2-7,TRBV7-2,NA,CASSSIRDSSYEQYF,TGTGCCAGCAGCTCCATCCGGGACAGCTCCTACGAGCAGTACTTC
NA,TRBJ2-3,TRBV15,NA,CATSRLQGSTDTQYF,TGTGCCACCAGCAGACTCCAGGGTAGCACAGATACGCAGTATTTT
NA,TRBJ1-2,TRBV12-3/TRBV12-4,NA,CASSSRTLNGYTF,TGTGCCAGCAGTTCCCGGACACTAAATGGCTACACCTTC
NA,TRBJ1-5,TRBV6-6,NA,CASSYSIGQISQPQHF,TGTGCCAGCAGTTACTCAATCGGACAAATCAGCCAGCCCCAGCATTTT
TRBD2,TRBJ2-1,TRBV6-4,NA,CASSEFGPTSGSSEQFF,TGTGCCAGCAGTGAATTCGGGCCGACTAGCGGGAGTAGTGAGCAGTTCTTC
NA,TRBJ1-5,TRBV12-5,NA,CATLDSVYSNQPQHF,TGTGCTACCCTGGACAGCGTCTATAGCAATCAGCCCCAGCATTTT
NA,TRBJ2-3,TRBV6-5,NA,CASKITGSTDTQYF,TGTGCCAGCAAAATCACAGGCTCCACAGATACGCAGTATTTT
NA,TRBJ2-7,TRBV2,once,CASSVQGLREQYF,TGTGCCAGCAGTGTCCAGGGACTGAGGGAGCAGTACTTC
TRBD1,TRBJ1-2,TRBV18,NA,CASSPTQDRVYGYTF,TGTGCCAGCTCACCGACTCAGGACAGGGTATATGGCTACACCTTC
TRBD2,TRBJ2-3,TRBV6-5,once,CASSLSRGNTDTQYF,TGTGCCAGCAGTCTCTCGCGGGGGAACACAGATACGCAGTATTTT
TRBD2,TRBJ2-3,TRBV30,NA,CAWELAGGRDTQYF,TGTGCCTGGGAACTAGCGGGGGGTAGGGATACGCAGTATTTT
NA,TRBJ1-4,TRBV2,once,CASKEDVEKLFF,TGTGCCAGCAAGGAGGATGTTGAAAAACTGTTTTTT
TRBD1,TRBJ1-4,TRBV15,NA,CATSRDASGGSEKLFF,TGTGCCACCAGCAGAGATGCGTCAGGGGGCAGTGAAAAACTGTTTTTT
NA,TRBJ1-5,TRBV6-1,once,CASSETAGDQPQHF,TGTGCCAGCAGTGAAACGGCGGGGGATCAGCCCCAGCATTTT
TRBD1,TRBJ2-1,TRBV5-5,NA,CASSLRTGGRGWYEQFF,TGTGCCAGCAGCCTCCGGACAGGGGGCAGAGGCTGGTATGAGCAGTTCTTC
TRBD2,TRBJ2-2,TRBV7-3,NA,CASSLTFSGSSTGELFF,TGTGCCAGCAGCTTAACGTTTAGCGGGAGTAGCACCGGGGAGCTGTTTTTT
TRBD1,TRBJ1-4,TRBV11-2,NA,CASSFPGQGWVFF,TGTGCCAGCAGCTTCCCCGGACAGGGGTGGGTGTTTTTT
TRBD1,TRBJ1-3,TRBV19,NA,CASSARQGRFAGNTIYF,TGTGCCAGTAGTGCCCGACAGGGGAGGTTCGCTGGAAACACCATATATTTT
TRBD1,TRBJ2-5,TRBV18,NA,CASSPPDRAPETQYF,TGTGCCAGCTCACCACCCGACAGGGCCCCAGAGACCCAGTACTTC
TRBD1,TRBJ1-6,TRBV5-1,NA,CASSPGQGTPLHF,TGCGCCAGCAGCCCGGGACAGGGAACACCCCTCCACTTT
TRBD1,TRBJ1-1,TRBV7-9,NA,CASSPPGGYTEAFF,TGTGCCAGCAGCCCACCAGGGGGCTACACTGAAGCTTTCTTT
TRBD1,TRBJ1-6,TRBV4-1,NA,CASSQDPGTVSYNSPLHF,TGCGCCAGCAGCCAAGATCCCGGGACAGTCTCCTATAATTCACCCCTCCACTTT
TRBD1,TRBJ2-7,TRBV19,NA,CASSIDRGSYEQYF,TGTGCCAGTAGCATAGACAGGGGGTCCTACGAGCAGTACTTC
NA,TRBJ1-4,TRBV9,NA,CASSDQPQSTNEKLFF,TGTGCCAGCAGCGATCAACCTCAGTCAACTAATGAAAAACTGTTTTTT